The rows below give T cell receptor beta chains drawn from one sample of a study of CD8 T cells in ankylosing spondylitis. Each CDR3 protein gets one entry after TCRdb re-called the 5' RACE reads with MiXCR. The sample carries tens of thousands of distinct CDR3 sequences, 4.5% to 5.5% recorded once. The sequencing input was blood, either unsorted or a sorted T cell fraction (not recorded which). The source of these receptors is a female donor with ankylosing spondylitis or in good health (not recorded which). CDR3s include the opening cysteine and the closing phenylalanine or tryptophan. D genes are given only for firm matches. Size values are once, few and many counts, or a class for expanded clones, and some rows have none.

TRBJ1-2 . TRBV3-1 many TGTGCCAGCAGCCCTTCGTGGGGGGCAGGGGGCTACACCTTC CASSPSWGAGGYTF
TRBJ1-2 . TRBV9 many TGTGCCAGCAGCGTAGGGACAGACTATGGCTACACCTTC CASSVGTDYGYTF
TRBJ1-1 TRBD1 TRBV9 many TGTGCCAGCGCACCCATGGACAGGATGAACACTGAAGCTTTCTTT CASAPMDRMNTEAFF
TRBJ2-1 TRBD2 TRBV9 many TGTGCCAGCAGCTCGCGAGCGGGGCCAGACTACAATGAGCAGTTCTTC CASSSRAGPDYNEQFF
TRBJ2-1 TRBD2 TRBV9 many TGTGCCAGCAGCGCCCTCCGGGACTACGGCTACAATGAGCAGTTCTTC CASSALRDYGYNEQFF
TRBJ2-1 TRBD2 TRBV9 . TGTGCCAGCAGCCTACGTCTAGCGGGAGCAGGATACAATGAGCAGTTCTTC CASSLRLAGAGYNEQFF
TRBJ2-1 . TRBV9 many TGTGCCAGCAGCTCCAGACAGGGGGGTTCGTTAGCGGGACACAATGAGCAGTTCTTC CASSSRQGGSLAGHNEQFF
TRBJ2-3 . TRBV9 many TGTGCCAGCAGCGTAGTTAGCACAGATACGCAGTATTTT CASSVVSTDTQYF
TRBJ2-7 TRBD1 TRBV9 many TGTGCCAGCAACACAGGGGGACTCGTGAACGAGCAGTACTTC CASNTGGLVNEQYF
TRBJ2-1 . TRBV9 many TGTGCCAGCAGCGTAGTAATTGGCTCCTACAATGAGCAGTTCTTC CASSVVIGSYNEQFF
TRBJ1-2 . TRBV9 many TGTGCCAGCAGCGCAGGCAATGTAGTGGGCTACACCTTC CASSAGNVVGYTF
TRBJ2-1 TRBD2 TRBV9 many TGTGCCAGCAGCGTAGGACTAGCTTACAATGAGCAGTTCTTC CASSVGLAYNEQFF
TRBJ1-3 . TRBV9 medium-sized TGTGCCAGCAGCGTACAAGGGACTGGAAACACCATATATTTT CASSVQGTGNTIYF
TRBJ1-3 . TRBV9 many TGTGCCAGCAGCGCAGAGACCGTGGGAAACACCATATATTTT CASSAETVGNTIYF
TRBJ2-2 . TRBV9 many TGTGCCAGCAGCGCCGGGACGGCTAACACCGGGGAGCTGTTTTTT CASSAGTANTGELFF
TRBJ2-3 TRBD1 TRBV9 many TGTGCCAGCAGCGTAGGAGGGGGCTTTGCAACTAGCACAGATACGCAGTATTTT CASSVGGGFATSTDTQYF
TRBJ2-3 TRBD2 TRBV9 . TGTGCCAGCAGAGCCCACGGACTAGCAGCAGATACGCAGTATTTT CASRAHGLAADTQYF
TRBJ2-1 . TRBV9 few TGTGCCAGCAGCGTAGAGGGAGCTCACTCCTACAATGAGCAGTTCTTC CASSVEGAHSYNEQFF
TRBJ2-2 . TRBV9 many TGTGCCAGCAGCGGCGCTTCAGGGCGGGTGAACACCGGGGAGCTGTTTTTT CASSGASGRVNTGELFF
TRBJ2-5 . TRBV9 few TGTGCCAGCAGCGTAGAGGGCAGGAGTGCAGAGACCCAGTACTTC CASSVEGRSAETQYF
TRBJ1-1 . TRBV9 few TGTGCCAGCTCTCGCGGGCATCTGAACACTGAAGCTTTCTTT CASSRGHLNTEAFF